The T cell receptor beta chain under discussion was sequenced for a study of shared clonotypes between healthy human individuals. Study-wide context: Each donor's CD8 memory used one plate, CD8 naive two, each CD4 subset three. The study, taken as a whole, reports: Naive subsets generally had larger estimated richness than memory subsets. Between a few donors, naive CD4 clonotypes were shared at a level of approximately 5%. Having only a few donors restricted how much genetic and exposure-history diversity was captured.

CDR3 length equals 15 residues. Germline values: CDR1 SGHAT, CDR2 FQNNGV. V dropped 3 bases and J dropped 1; count of bases not matched to a gene: 6. Assay used: immunoSEQ multiplex PCR; TCRdb lists only in-frame clones, some missing. Counted here are 700,000 or so clones, about three quarters occurring once; the ten biggest clones make up about 1.7%. Concerning this clone itself: Its antigen is undetermined.

The specimen was memory CD4+ T cells sorted from blood. The subset denotes: CD45RA-negative fraction. This sequence was found in a woman between 25 and 40 years old in good health. This rearrangement joins TRBV11-2 to TRBJ2-7; 7 bases fit TRBD2. The CDR3 region is CASSLGGSSSYEQYF. CDR3 nucleotides: TGTGCCAGCAGCTTGGGCGGGAGCTCTTCCTACGAGCAGTACTTC.